Listed here is a single T cell receptor beta chain. Its target is not known. This sample was taken from a study of T cell responses to AZD1222 COVID-19 vaccine. For the study at large: Second-dose groups at about 4 or about 12 weeks were pooled.

Germline V gene sequence: CDR1 SGHAT, CDR2 FQNNGV. The V gene end was trimmed by 5 bases and the J gene end by 0 bases; junction bases not matched to a gene: 8. The CDR3 length is 16 residues. Profiling relied on immunoSEQ multiplex PCR, and the TCRdb table lists in-frame clones only, not all of them. In the table there are about 130,000 clones, roughly 93% of which are singletons. Study-wide points: Two AZD1222 doses significantly raised spike-specific TCR breadth and depth over controls. Clonal diversity may have been underestimated, and the donors were mostly white British, with more females than males.

The chain carries TRBV11-2 and TRBJ2-3, with TRBD2 identical over 7 bases. The clonotype comes from an adult in good health. Sequencing was performed on peripheral blood, taken on day 0 of AZD1222 vaccination. This CDR3 is CASSPRGSFSTDTQYF. CDR3 coding DNA: TGTGCCAGCAGCCCGCGGGGGAGTTTCAGCACAGATACGCAGTATTTT.